A selection of T cell receptor beta chains follows, all from one sample in a study of CD8 T cells in Susac syndrome. TCRdb fed the immunoSEQ multiplex PCR reads into MiXCR, producing one record per CDR3 protein. This table holds 210,000 or so distinct CDR3 sequences, 94% found once. What was sequenced was CD4+ T cells from PBMCs. Receptors were obtained from a human donor with Susac syndrome. Each CDR3 is given with its conserved first and last residue. The order of the fields is CDR3 DNA, CDR3 protein, J gene, V gene, D gene, clone size. The D gene is left open where the match is weak. A row's size may be missing; if present it is once, few, many or a size class.

cdr3_nt: TGTGCCTGGAGTGTAAAGGGAGGGGTAGGGCCCCAGCATTTT
cdr3_aa: CAWSVKGGVGPQHF
j_call: TRBJ1-5
v_call: TRBV30
d_call: NA
clone_size: NA

cdr3_nt: TGCGCCAGCAGCTTTCTTACGGGGGGTACCTACGAGCAGTACTTC
cdr3_aa: CASSFLTGGTYEQYF
j_call: TRBJ2-7
v_call: TRBV5-1
d_call: TRBD2
clone_size: NA

cdr3_nt: TGTGCCAGCAGCCCGGGATGGGATTCACCCCTCCACTTT
cdr3_aa: CASSPGWDSPLHF
j_call: TRBJ1-6
v_call: TRBV7-2
d_call: NA
clone_size: NA

cdr3_nt: TGCAGCGTCGCCGGACTAGCGGGAGATGAGCAGTTCTTC
cdr3_aa: CSVAGLAGDEQFF
j_call: TRBJ2-1
v_call: TRBV29-1
d_call: TRBD2
clone_size: NA

cdr3_nt: TGCAGTGCTAGAGATCGGCAGGGGGCGACGAGACAGTACTTC
cdr3_aa: CSARDRQGATRQYF
j_call: TRBJ2-5
v_call: TRBV20-1
d_call: TRBD1
clone_size: NA

cdr3_nt: TGTGCCAGCAGTCTCAGAGTGACAGGCACCTCTGGAAACACCATATATTTT
cdr3_aa: CASSLRVTGTSGNTIYF
j_call: TRBJ1-3
v_call: TRBV6-1
d_call: NA
clone_size: once

cdr3_nt: TGTGCCAGCAGCCCAACGACTAGCGGGGGGTTGCAGACCCAGTACTTC
cdr3_aa: CASSPTTSGGLQTQYF
j_call: TRBJ2-5
v_call: TRBV7-3
d_call: TRBD2
clone_size: once

cdr3_nt: TGCGCCAGCAGCACCGCGACAGGGGTACACGAGCAGTACTTC
cdr3_aa: CASSTATGVHEQYF
j_call: TRBJ2-7
v_call: TRBV5-1
d_call: TRBD1
clone_size: NA

cdr3_nt: TGTGCCAGCAGTGACAGGGTCCAGCAGCCCCAGCATTTT
cdr3_aa: CASSDRVQQPQHF
j_call: TRBJ1-5
v_call: TRBV6-1
d_call: NA
clone_size: NA

cdr3_nt: TGTGCCAGCAGTCGGTGGACAGCGGGCTACGAGCAGTACTTC
cdr3_aa: CASSRWTAGYEQYF
j_call: TRBJ2-7
v_call: TRBV6-2/TRBV6-3
d_call: NA
clone_size: NA

cdr3_nt: TGTGCCAGCAGCCGACCTTCAGGGCCCCAGCATTTT
cdr3_aa: CASSRPSGPQHF
j_call: TRBJ1-5
v_call: TRBV27
d_call: NA
clone_size: NA

cdr3_nt: TGCAGTGCCTCCGTGGGGCCTTTCTACGAGCAGTACTTC
cdr3_aa: CSASVGPFYEQYF
j_call: TRBJ2-7
v_call: TRBV20-1
d_call: NA
clone_size: NA

cdr3_nt: TGCAGTGCTGCGGAGGGGAGGATCCAAGAGACCCAGTACTTC
cdr3_aa: CSAAEGRIQETQYF
j_call: TRBJ2-5
v_call: TRBV20-1
d_call: NA
clone_size: NA

cdr3_nt: TGTGCCAGCAGCCCGCGGGACAGGGGCTACACCTTC
cdr3_aa: CASSPRDRGYTF
j_call: TRBJ1-2
v_call: TRBV3-1
d_call: TRBD1
clone_size: NA

cdr3_nt: TGTGCCAGCAGTTTAGAAAGGGTCTATGGCTACACCTTC
cdr3_aa: CASSLERVYGYTF
j_call: TRBJ1-2
v_call: TRBV12-3/TRBV12-4
d_call: NA
clone_size: once

cdr3_nt: TGTGCCAGCTTAGACGGGGCCGGGGATACGCAGTATTTT
cdr3_aa: CASLDGAGDTQYF
j_call: TRBJ2-3
v_call: TRBV28
d_call: NA
clone_size: NA

cdr3_nt: TGTGCCAGCAGCTTGAAGGGACAGGCGGTCAATGAGCAGTTCTTC
cdr3_aa: CASSLKGQAVNEQFF
j_call: TRBJ2-1
v_call: TRBV5-4
d_call: TRBD1
clone_size: NA

cdr3_nt: TGTGCCAGCTCATCGGAGGATTTGTGGAACACCGGGGAGCTGTTTTTT
cdr3_aa: CASSSEDLWNTGELFF
j_call: TRBJ2-2
v_call: TRBV6-1
d_call: NA
clone_size: NA

cdr3_nt: TGCAGTGCTAGAGATTGGGGCTCCGATGGCTACACCTTC
cdr3_aa: CSARDWGSDGYTF
j_call: TRBJ1-2
v_call: TRBV20-1
d_call: NA
clone_size: NA

cdr3_nt: TGCAGTGCTATCACAGACTCCACTGAGACCCAGTACTTC
cdr3_aa: CSAITDSTETQYF
j_call: TRBJ2-5
v_call: TRBV20-1
d_call: NA
clone_size: NA

cdr3_nt: TGTGCCAGCAGAGGGACAGGGCAAGAGACCCAGTACTTC
cdr3_aa: CASRGTGQETQYF
j_call: TRBJ2-5
v_call: TRBV7-2
d_call: TRBD1
clone_size: few

cdr3_nt: TGTGCCAGCAGTTTAGTCGTCAGGACCCATACGGACAGGTATGCTTTCTTT
cdr3_aa: CASSLVVRTHTDRYAFF
j_call: TRBJ1-1
v_call: TRBV28
d_call: TRBD1
clone_size: NA

cdr3_nt: TGTGCCAGCAGTACAGCAGCTCAGAACACTGAAGCTTTCTTT
cdr3_aa: CASSTAAQNTEAFF
j_call: TRBJ1-1
v_call: TRBV6-2/TRBV6-3
d_call: NA
clone_size: once

cdr3_nt: TGCGCCAGCACCTCAGGGGGTTCTGGGGCCAACGTCCTGACTTTC
cdr3_aa: CASTSGGSGANVLTF
j_call: TRBJ2-6
v_call: TRBV4-1
d_call: TRBD1
clone_size: NA

cdr3_nt: TGTGCCAGCAGCTTAGCGCGGGGTGGACCTCCCTACGAGCAGTACTTC
cdr3_aa: CASSLARGGPPYEQYF
j_call: TRBJ2-7
v_call: TRBV7-2
d_call: NA
clone_size: NA

cdr3_nt: TGTGCCAGCAGCCGATCGACATGGGGGAACACTGAAGCTTTCTTT
cdr3_aa: CASSRSTWGNTEAFF
j_call: TRBJ1-1
v_call: TRBV14
d_call: NA
clone_size: NA

cdr3_nt: TGTGCCTGGAGTGGAATCGGCGGTGGGACCGGGGAGCTGTTTTTT
cdr3_aa: CAWSGIGGGTGELFF
j_call: TRBJ2-2
v_call: TRBV30
d_call: NA
clone_size: NA

cdr3_nt: TGTGCCAGCGGTCCCTGGACAGGAGCAACTAATGAAAAACTGTTTTTT
cdr3_aa: CASGPWTGATNEKLFF
j_call: TRBJ1-4
v_call: TRBV7-8
d_call: TRBD1
clone_size: NA

cdr3_nt: TGTGCCAGCAGCTTCGTGTTAGGGCTTAACGAGCAGTACTTC
cdr3_aa: CASSFVLGLNEQYF
j_call: TRBJ2-7
v_call: TRBV11-2
d_call: NA
clone_size: NA

cdr3_nt: TGCAGTGCTAGGGAGGGAAGGGACGAGCAGTACTTC
cdr3_aa: CSAREGRDEQYF
j_call: TRBJ2-7
v_call: TRBV20-1
d_call: NA
clone_size: NA

cdr3_nt: TGCAGCGTTGGGCACAGGGCAAGAGAAGAGACCCAGTACTTC
cdr3_aa: CSVGHRAREETQYF
j_call: TRBJ2-5
v_call: TRBV29-1
d_call: NA
clone_size: NA

cdr3_nt: TGCAGCGTTCTGGCAGTAGAGACCCAGTACTTC
cdr3_aa: CSVLAVETQYF
j_call: TRBJ2-5
v_call: TRBV29-1
d_call: NA
clone_size: NA

cdr3_nt: TGTGCCAGCAGCCCGCTACCGGGACAAAACAATGAGCAGTTCTTC
cdr3_aa: CASSPLPGQNNEQFF
j_call: TRBJ2-1
v_call: TRBV7-9
d_call: NA
clone_size: NA

cdr3_nt: TGTGCCAGCAGAGGACAGGGGGGGTACGAGCAGTACTTC
cdr3_aa: CASRGQGGYEQYF
j_call: TRBJ2-7
v_call: TRBV27
d_call: TRBD1
clone_size: NA

cdr3_nt: TGCGCCAGCAGCTTTACAGGGGTTGTAGAAAAACTGTTTTTT
cdr3_aa: CASSFTGVVEKLFF
j_call: TRBJ1-4
v_call: TRBV5-1
d_call: TRBD1
clone_size: NA

cdr3_nt: TGTGCCAGCAGTGTAGAGTCGGACCCCCAGGCTTCACCCCTCCACTTT
cdr3_aa: CASSVESDPQASPLHF
j_call: TRBJ1-6
v_call: TRBV2
d_call: NA
clone_size: NA

cdr3_nt: TGTGCCTGGAGTGTACATCAGGAGGACTATGGCTACACCTTC
cdr3_aa: CAWSVHQEDYGYTF
j_call: TRBJ1-2
v_call: TRBV30
d_call: NA
clone_size: NA

cdr3_nt: TGCGCCAGCAGCTCCCTACTAGCGGGGGGTTCGGCAGATACGCAGTATTTT
cdr3_aa: CASSSLLAGGSADTQYF
j_call: TRBJ2-3
v_call: TRBV5-1
d_call: TRBD2
clone_size: NA

cdr3_nt: TGCGCCAGCAGCTTGGCCTCGGGGACATCTGAAGCTTTCTTT
cdr3_aa: CASSLASGTSEAFF
j_call: TRBJ1-1
v_call: TRBV5-1
d_call: NA
clone_size: NA

cdr3_nt: TGTGCCACTCACGGGCGGGTGGCTCATCAGCCCCAGCATTTT
cdr3_aa: CATHGRVAHQPQHF
j_call: TRBJ1-5
v_call: TRBV19
d_call: NA
clone_size: NA

cdr3_nt: TGTGCCAGCAGGGAGGAGAGGGATCAGCCCCAGCATTTT
cdr3_aa: CASREERDQPQHF
j_call: TRBJ1-5
v_call: TRBV6-5
d_call: NA
clone_size: NA

cdr3_nt: TGTGCCAGCAGCGTCCCGGGGGGGCCCACAGATACGCAGTATTTT
cdr3_aa: CASSVPGGPTDTQYF
j_call: TRBJ2-3
v_call: TRBV5-4
d_call: TRBD2
clone_size: NA

cdr3_nt: TGTGCCAGCACTGGCGGGGGGGCTCGGGATGAGCAGTTCTTC
cdr3_aa: CASTGGGARDEQFF
j_call: TRBJ2-1
v_call: TRBV5-4
d_call: TRBD2
clone_size: NA

cdr3_nt: TGCAGTGCTCCATCTGATTTAGGGGATGAAGCTTTCTTT
cdr3_aa: CSAPSDLGDEAFF
j_call: TRBJ1-1
v_call: TRBV20-1
d_call: NA
clone_size: NA

cdr3_nt: TGCAGCGCTGCGTCCTCTTCCTACGAGCAGTACTTC
cdr3_aa: CSAASSSYEQYF
j_call: TRBJ2-7
v_call: TRBV29-1
d_call: NA
clone_size: NA

cdr3_nt: TGTGCCAGCAGTAGGCTAGCGGCAACCTACGAGCAGTACTTC
cdr3_aa: CASSRLAATYEQYF
j_call: TRBJ2-7
v_call: TRBV2
d_call: TRBD2
clone_size: NA

cdr3_nt: TGTGCCAGCAGCTTGGGCGAGAAGGCTTTCTTT
cdr3_aa: CASSLGEKAFF
j_call: TRBJ1-1
v_call: TRBV5-4
d_call: NA
clone_size: NA